One sample yielded the 21 T cell receptor beta chains listed below, sequenced in a study of shared clonotypes between healthy human individuals. Some clones are missing from TCRdb's copy, which holds only in-frame ones; the method was immunoSEQ multiplex PCR. The data hold nearly 750,000 clones, with roughly 72% observed a single time. Sequenced: memory CD4+ T cells sorted from blood. Sample subset: CD45RA-negative fraction. Source of these receptors: a woman under 40 in good health.

The chain uses TRBV6-5 and TRBJ2-7; D is possibly TRBD2 (5 bases). Trimming took off 7 bases at V and 0 bases at J, with 13 bases between the two ends. The CDR3 extends over 14 amino acids. CDR1 and CDR2 (germline): MNHEY, SVGAGI. In DNA, the CDR3 is TGTGCCAGCACCGACGGAGGTACCTCCTACGAGCAGTACTTC. Translation: CASTDGGTSYEQYF.

V usage is TRBV6-1 and J usage is TRBJ2-3; 13 bases match TRBD2. Losses at the gene ends were 6 bases for V and 5 bases for J; bases not matched to a gene: 5. This CDR3 spans 15 amino acids. In germline, CDR1 is MNHNS, CDR2 SASEGT. CDR3 in amino acids: CASSLGLAGIDTQYF. CDR3 DNA: TGTGCCAGCAGCCTGGGACTAGCGGGAATAGATACGCAGTATTTT.

This clone was observed a single time. The chain links TRBV7-8 to TRBJ2-2; 11 bases fit TRBD2. The V segment lost 5 bases and the J segment 1 base; nucleotides outside the gene matches: 6. Germline-derived CDR1 and CDR2 are SGHVS and FQNEAQ. The length of the CDR3 is 17 residues. CDR3 in amino acids: CASSLLGTSGNTGELFF. CDR3 coding DNA: TGTGCCAGCAGCCTACTCGGGACTAGCGGGAACACCGGGGAGCTGTTTTTT.

In this sample, this clone turned up many times. The chain has TRBV7-9 and TRBJ2-1; D possibly uses TRBD1 or TRBD2 (6 bases each). CDR3 size: 15 residues. Germline-derived CDR1 and CDR2 are SEHNR and FQNEAQ (reference sequence). Trimming pared 4 bases from V and 6 bases from J, leaving 16 bases between. The CDR3 loop is CASSSRGGLANEQFF. CDR3 in DNA: TGTGCCAGCAGCTCCCGTGGGGGGCTAGCCAATGAGCAGTTCTTC.

CDR3 DNA sequence: TGCAGCGTTCGAAGAGGATCCTCGGATGGCTATGAGCAGTACTTC. Translated, it gives CSVRRGSSDGYEQYF. The rearrangement joins TRBV29-1 to TRBJ2-5; D not certain. CDR1 SQVTM and CDR2 ANQGSEA come from the germline V gene. The CDR3 spans 15 residues. V was clipped by 5 bases and J by 11 bases, with 27 bases between them. Drawing the rest from reference TRBV29-1 and TRBJ2-5, the complete variable domain is SAVISQKPSRDICQRGTSLTIQCQVDSQVTMMFWYRQQPGQSLTLIATANQGSEATYESGFVIDKFPISRPNLTFSTLTVSNMSPEDSSIYLCSVRRGSSDGYEQYFGPGTRLLVL.

The chain links TRBV9 to TRBJ2-1; D remains ambiguous. The germline CDR1 and CDR2 sequences are SGDLS and YYNGEE. The CDR3 extends over 14 amino acids. Trimming pared 0 bases from V and 9 bases from J, leaving 13 bases between. The CDR3 bases are TGTGCCAGCAGCGTAGCCCCCTCGTTGCCTGAGCAGTTCTTC. It encodes CASSVAPSLPEQFF. Full variable domain (rest looked up from reference TRBV9 and TRBJ2-1): DSGVTQTPKHLITATGQRVTLRCSPRSGDLSVYWYQQSLDQGLQFLIQYYNGEERAKGNILERFSAQQFPDLHSELNLSSLELGDSALYFCASSVAPSLPEQFFGPGTRLTVL.

The chain links TRBV5-1 to TRBJ2-6, with 7 bases aligning to TRBD2. Germline values: CDR1 SGHRS, CDR2 YFSETQ. CDR3 length equals 18 residues. After removal of 0 bases from V and 2 bases from J, the junction contained 8 bases not matched to a gene. CDR3: CASSLAGGGSTGANVLTF. DNA of the CDR3: TGCGCCAGCAGCTTGGCCGGCGGGGGATCGACTGGGGCCAACGTCCTGACTTTC.

The table lists this clone with a count of one. This chain uses TRBV2 with TRBJ2-2; D gene uncertain. Germline V gene data show CDR1 as SNHLY and CDR2 as FYNNEI. This CDR3 contains 14 residues. The ends were cut back, 4 bases at V and 1 base at J, with 7 bases in the middle. The CDR3 here is CASSVQRNTGELFF. CDR3 nucleotides: TGTGCCAGCAGTGTACAGCGGAACACCGGGGAGCTGTTTTTT.

The CDR3 DNA sequence: TGTGCCAGCAGCTTAGGCGGACTAGCCCGCACAGATACGCAGTATTTT. Encoded protein: CASSLGGLARTDTQYF. The chain combines TRBV7-8 with TRBJ2-3; 8 bases map to TRBD2. CDR3 length: 16 residues. V lost 1 base, J lost 1 base, and 4 bases stayed unmatched. CDR1 and CDR2 from the germline V gene are SGHVS and FQNEAQ.

About this clone: Different DNA sequences within this sample yield the same CDR3. The rearrangement joins TRBV18 to TRBJ2-5, with D unresolved. Germline assignment: CDR1 KGHSH and CDR2 LQKENI. Trimming removed 2 bases at V and 4 bases at J, with 8 bases between. The CDR3 totals 13 residues. Here the CDR3 reads CASSPGLRETQYF. The CDR3 coding sequence is TGTGCCAGCTCACCAGGCCTACGAGAGACCCAGTACTTC.

The V and J genes are TRBV7-2 and TRBJ1-2, with 8 bases aligning to TRBD1. CDR3 size: 12 residues. Germline values: CDR1 SGHTA, CDR2 FQGNSA. J lost 4 bases, V lost 5 bases, and 0 bases had no gene match. CDR3 sequence: CASSGQGYGYTF. The CDR3 DNA follows: TGTGCCAGCAGCGGACAGGGCTATGGCTACACCTTC. The full variable domain, completed using reference TRBV7-2 and TRBJ1-2, is GAGVSQSPSNKVTEKGKDVELRCDPISGHTALYWYRQSLGQGLEFLIYFQGNSAPDKSGLPSDRFSAERTGGSVSTLTIQRTQQEDSAVYLCASSGQGYGYTFGSGTRLTVV.

The rearrangement uses TRBV15 and TRBJ2-1; a possible D gene is TRBD2 (6 bases). V lost 5 bases and J lost 2, with 10 bases in between. This CDR3 is built from 14 residues. Germline V gene sequence: CDR1 LNHNV, CDR2 YYDKDF (reference sequence). The CDR3 DNA is TGTGCCACCAGCGGAGGGGTCGCCTACAATGAGCAGTTCTTC. It is translated as CATSGGVAYNEQFF.

V is TRBV5-4 and J is TRBJ2-1, with D possibly matching TRBD1 (6 bases). The CDR3 has 15 residues. V dropped 3 bases and J dropped 8 bases, with 18 bases sitting between them. The germline CDR1 and CDR2 sequences are SGHNT and YYREEE (reference sequence). CDR3 coding DNA: TGTGCCAGCAGCTCCCTACAATCTTGGACAGATGAGCAGTTCTTC. Residues: CASSSLQSWTDEQFF.

This clone was picked up one time. The J gene is TRBJ2-3, the V gene TRBV5-4; D is ambiguous. V was cut by 4 bases and J by 1 base, with 7 bases left in between. Germline lookup yields CDR1 SGHNT and CDR2 YYREEE (reference sequence). There are 13 residues in the CDR3. In DNA form, the CDR3 reads TGTGCCAGCAGCGACACAGGCACAGATACGCAGTATTTT. Protein product: CASSDTGTDTQYF.

The J gene is TRBJ2-1, the V gene TRBV5-1, with 7 positions matching TRBD1. CDR1 SGHRS and CDR2 YFSETQ come from the germline V gene. CDR3 length: 14 amino acids. V shed 4 bases, J shed 6 bases, and the junction held 7 bases outside the gene matches. CDR3: CASSPWDSVNEQFF. CDR3 DNA: TGCGCCAGCAGCCCCTGGGACAGTGTCAATGAGCAGTTCTTC.

V is TRBV6-1 and J is TRBJ2-5, with a weak D call TRBD2 (6 bases). CDR1 and CDR2 from the germline V gene are MNHNS and SASEGT. The V end was cut by 4 bases, the J end by 2 bases, with 8 bases between. The CDR3 extends over 13 amino acids. The CDR3 DNA reads as TGTGCCAGCAGTGCGGGACTGCAAGAGACCCAGTACTTC. Its translation is CASSAGLQETQYF.

The chain has TRBV10-1 and TRBJ2-1; tentatively, D is TRBD2 (7 bases). The CDR3 sequence is 17 residues long. The germline gives CDR1 WNHNN, CDR2 SYGVQD (reference sequence). V lost 3 bases, J lost 3 bases, and 18 bases lay in between. CDR3 residues: CASSDGGDSRGYNEQFF. The CDR3 nucleotides read TGCGCCAGCAGTGATGGGGGGGACTCCAGGGGCTACAATGAGCAGTTCTTC.

This chain connects TRBV5-1 to TRBJ2-2, with D perhaps TRBD1 (6 bases). V lost 3 bases and J 5 bases, leaving 8 bases between the germline ends. Germline V CDR1 and CDR2: SGHRS, YFSETQ. The CDR3 loop spans 13 amino acids. This CDR3 reads CASSSQGTGELFF. As DNA, the CDR3 is TGCGCCAGCAGCTCACAGGGTACCGGGGAGCTGTTTTTT. The full variable domain, completed using reference TRBV5-1 and TRBJ2-2, is KAGVTQTPRYLIKTRGQQVTLSCSPISGHRSVSWYQQTPGQGLQFLFEYFSETQRNKGNFPGRFSGRQFSNSRSEMNVSTLELGDSALYLCASSSQGTGELFFGEGSRLTVL.

The V and J genes are TRBV4-1 and TRBJ2-2, with TRBD2 matching over 13 bases. This CDR3 is built from 18 residues. The junction had 10 bases not matched to a gene; V was cut back by 4 bases and J by 5 bases. The germline V gene has CDR1 MGHRA and CDR2 YSYEKL. The CDR3 nucleotides are TGCGCCAGCAGCCCGACCGGACTAGCGGGAGATAGGACCGGGGAGCTGTTTTTT. Its translation: CASSPTGLAGDRTGELFF.

V gene TRBV5-1 combines with J gene TRBJ2-5, with TRBD2 matching over 8 bases. Germline V CDR1 and CDR2: SGHRS, YFSETQ. The CDR3 extends over 16 amino acids. The ends lost 9 bases at V and 0 bases at J; junction bases unmatched: 13. The CDR3 protein is CATARGLAGYQETQYF. CDR3 sequence (DNA): TGCGCCACCGCTAGAGGGCTAGCGGGCTACCAAGAGACCCAGTACTTC.

Concerning this clone: A junction boundary mismatches the germline segment, possibly from a read error. The rearrangement uses TRBV5-6 and TRBJ2-7; 8 positions agree with TRBD2. The CDR3 runs 16 residues. In germline, CDR1 is SGHDT, CDR2 YYEEEE. CDR3 bases: TGTGCCAGCAGCTCATACGGGGGGGACTACTCCTTCAGTTGGAACTTC. It specifies CASSSYGGDYSFSWNF.